This passage covers 30 T cell receptor beta chains from one sample sequenced in a study of blood T cell repertoires in COVID-19. TCRdb's copy holds only in-frame clones and misses some; the assay was immunoSEQ multiplex PCR. The sample has more than 65,000 clones; about 80% are singletons. The sequenced sample consisted of peripheral blood. Receptors were obtained from a woman in her 70s with acute or convalescent COVID-19.

This chain links TRBV5-1 with TRBJ1-2, with D tentatively TRBD1 (6 bases). Germline V gives CDR1 SGHRS, CDR2 YFSETQ. V was cut by 4 bases and J by 4 bases, with 11 bases left in between. The CDR3 spans 13 residues. CDR3 bases: TGCGCCAGCAGCAGAGACAGGATCTATGGCTACACCTTC. The encoded protein is CASSRDRIYGYTF.

V usage is TRBV5-6 and J usage is TRBJ2-7, with D possibly matching TRBD1 (5 bases). CDR3 length equals 16 residues. Trimming removed 4 bases at V and 1 base at J, with 18 bases between. Per the germline V gene, CDR1 is SGHDT and CDR2 is YYEEEE. The CDR3 here is CASSQETVLKSYEQYF. CDR3 sequence (DNA): TGTGCCAGCAGCCAAGAGACAGTCCTAAAATCCTACGAGCAGTACTTC.

This chain uses TRBV2 with TRBJ1-5; unclear D gene. Germline V gene data show CDR1 as SNHLY and CDR2 as FYNNEI. The CDR3 is made up of 14 amino acids. Trimming left V 6 bases short and J 0 bases short, with 9 bases between. The CDR3 loop reads CASSTDFSNQPQHF. CDR3 coding DNA: TGTGCCAGCAGCACCGACTTTAGCAATCAGCCCCAGCATTTT.

The chain combines TRBV5-1 with TRBJ2-1, with 11 nucleotides matching TRBD2. Per the germline V gene, CDR1 is SGHRS and CDR2 is YFSETQ. J gave up 5 bases and V 5 bases, and 6 bases lay outside the gene matches. The CDR3 spans 15 residues. CDR3: CASSSGTSGHNEQFF. The CDR3 DNA follows: TGCGCCAGCAGTTCCGGGACTAGCGGACACAATGAGCAGTTCTTC.

The V and J genes are TRBV29-1 and TRBJ1-1; D uncertain. Germline lookup yields CDR1 SQVTM and CDR2 ANQGSEA. Trimming stripped 0 bases from V and 10 bases from J, with 12 bases between. CDR3 length: 12 residues. The CDR3 sequence is CSVEEGRSPAFF. CDR3 DNA: TGCAGCGTTGAAGAGGGTAGGAGCCCAGCTTTCTTT. The full variable domain, rest sourced from reference TRBV29-1 and TRBJ1-1, is SAVISQKPSRDICQRGTSLTIQCQVDSQVTMMFWYRQQPGQSLTLIATANQGSEATYESGFVIDKFPISRPNLTFSTLTVSNMSPEDSSIYLCSVEEGRSPAFFGQGTRLTVV.

Remarks on this clone: This sample also contains other DNA sequences that code for the same CDR3. The V gene is TRBV5-8, the J gene TRBJ2-7; 8 nucleotides line up with TRBD2. The CDR3 covers 18 residues. V dropped 4 bases and J dropped 0; count of bases not matched to a gene: 15. Germline V gives CDR1 SGHTS, CDR2 YDEGEE. The CDR3 reads CASSPMGLAGRFSYEQYF. The CDR3 DNA reads as TGTGCCAGCAGCCCAATGGGTCTAGCGGGTAGATTCTCCTACGAGCAGTACTTC.

The rearrangement uses TRBV5-6 and TRBJ1-6, with TRBD1 matching over 8 bases. The CDR3 spans 17 residues. Trimming took 0 bases from V and 1 from J; bases not matched to a gene: 3. Germline V gene sequence: CDR1 SGHDT, CDR2 YYEEEE. The CDR3 coding sequence is TGTGCCAGCAGCTTGGCACAGGGGGGGTCCTATAATTCACCCCTCCACTTT. It encodes CASSLAQGGSYNSPLHF. The variable domain in full, with the rest retrieved from reference TRBV5-6 and TRBJ1-6, is DAGVTQSPTHLIKTRGQQVTLRCSPKSGHDTVSWYQQALGQGPQFIFQYYEEEERQRGNFPDRFSGHQFPNYSSELNVNALLLGDSALYLCASSLAQGGSYNSPLHFGNGTRLTVT.

This clone was seen a single time. This chain's CDR3 is CASSSAGQGGNTEAFF. CDR3 nucleotide sequence: TGTGCCAGCAGTTCCGCGGGACAGGGAGGGAACACTGAAGCTTTCTTT. The rearrangement uses TRBV6-6 and TRBJ1-1; 9 bases align to TRBD1. V lost 4 bases and J lost 1; bases outside the gene matches: 7. Germline CDR1 MNHNY, CDR2 SVGAGI (reference sequence). The CDR3 has 16 residues.

The V call is TRBV7-9, the J call TRBJ1-3, with D hard to call. The CDR3 has 16 amino acids. Germline V CDR1 and CDR2: SEHNR, FQNEAQ (reference sequence). Trimming pared 1 base from V and 0 bases from J, leaving 10 bases between. In nucleotides, the CDR3 is TGTGCCAGCAGCTTAGTCGCGCTCCTCTCTGGAAACACCATATATTTT. It codes for CASSLVALLSGNTIYF.

The rearrangement links TRBV27 to TRBJ1-3, with D possibly TRBD1 on 5 matching bases. Trimming stripped 6 bases from V and 4 bases from J, with 10 bases between. This CDR3 is built from 13 residues. Germline CDR1 reads MNHEY; CDR2 reads SMNVEV (reference sequence). CDR3 coding DNA: TGTGCCAGCAGCCGGACATTCGGAAACACCATATATTTT. It yields the protein CASSRTFGNTIYF.

This clone is medium-sized within its sample. This CDR3 reads CASSQTQGAVDQPQHF. DNA for the CDR3: TGTGCCAGCAGCCAGACGCAGGGGGCGGTGGATCAGCCCCAGCATTTT. V is TRBV4-2 and J is TRBJ1-5; 8 bases line up with TRBD1. The germline V gene encodes CDR1 LGHNA and CDR2 YNFKEQ. The CDR3 is 16 amino acids. V lost 3 bases to trimming and J lost 5 bases; unmatched junction nucleotides: 9.

The genes are TRBV6-5 and TRBJ2-1; 9 bases are shared with TRBD1. The CDR3 spans 15 residues. Germline V lookup: CDR1 MNHEY, CDR2 SVGAGI. The V segment lost 4 bases and the J segment 4 bases; nucleotides outside the gene matches: 5. CDR3 residues: CASSLDRGPYNEQFF. The CDR3 DNA sequence: TGTGCCAGCAGTTTGGACAGGGGACCATACAATGAGCAGTTCTTC.

This clone was seen a few times. V usage is TRBV7-2 and J usage is TRBJ1-2; TRBD1 aligns across 10 bases. The CDR3 length is 15 residues. Looked up from germline, CDR1 is SGHTA and CDR2 is FQGNSA. Trimming cost V 3 bases and J 6 bases; bases outside gene matches: 7. The CDR3 DNA reads TGTGCCAGCAGCTTCAGACAGGGGGCGAGAAATGGCTACACCTTC. Protein sequence: CASSFRQGARNGYTF.

This chain links TRBV9 with TRBJ1-1; no firm D call. The V gene's germline CDR1 is SGDLS and CDR2 YYNGEE. The length of the CDR3 is 15 residues. V was cut by 3 bases and J by 1 base, with 13 bases left in between. The CDR3: CASSAGNLENTEAFF. In DNA, the CDR3 is TGTGCCAGCAGCGCCGGGAACCTTGAGAACACTGAAGCTTTCTTT.

V is TRBV14 and J is TRBJ2-5; 9 bases fit TRBD1. Trimming removed 6 bases from V and 4 bases from J; junction bases left unmatched: 9. The CDR3 sequence is 15 residues long. Germline V gene sequence: CDR1 SGHDN, CDR2 FVKESK. CDR3 protein: CASRSNRGRGETQYF. Here the CDR3 DNA reads TGTGCCAGCAGGTCGAACAGGGGGCGCGGAGAGACCCAGTACTTC. The variable domain in full, completed from reference TRBV14 and TRBJ2-5, reads EAGVTQFPSHSVIEKGQTVTLRCDPISGHDNLYWYRRVMGKEIKFLLHFVKESKQDESGMPNNRFLAERTGGTYSTLKVQPAELEDSGVYFCASRSNRGRGETQYFGPGTRLLVL.

The chain recombines TRBV28 with TRBJ1-2, with D uncertain. The V gene's germline CDR1 is MDHEN and CDR2 SYDVKM. CDR3 length equals 14 residues. V gave up 3 bases and J gave up 1 base, with 9 bases separating them. CDR3 nucleotides: TGTGCCAGCAGTTTGATGCAGAATAACTATGGCTACACCTTC. Translated, it gives CASSLMQNNYGYTF.

The chain employs TRBV5-4 and TRBJ2-5, with 8 bases identical to TRBD1. The CDR3 spans 14 residues. The V gene end was trimmed by 0 bases and the J gene end by 4 bases; junction bases not matched to a gene: 2. From germline, CDR1 is SGHNT and CDR2 YYREEE (reference sequence). CDR3: CASSLEDRVETQYF. In nucleotides, the CDR3 is TGTGCCAGCAGCTTGGAGGACAGGGTAGAGACCCAGTACTTC.

This chain links TRBV6-1 with TRBJ2-7; the D gene is possibly TRBD2 (6 bases). Trimming removed 3 bases at V and 9 bases at J, with 12 bases between. Germline V gene lookup returns CDR1 MNHNS and CDR2 SASEGT. The CDR3 loop spans 12 amino acids. CDR3 region: CASSDPGTVQYF. CDR3 DNA: TGTGCCAGCAGTGACCCGGGGACTGTGCAGTACTTC.

The rearrangement links TRBV4-2 to TRBJ2-1; possibly TRBD1 for D (7 bases). Germline values: CDR1 LGHNA, CDR2 YNFKEQ. The CDR3 loop spans 17 amino acids. The V end lost 0 bases, the J end lost 7 bases, and 19 bases lay between the germline ends. In DNA form, the CDR3 reads TGTGCCAGCAGCCAAGAACGCGGGGACAGCTGGACGAATGAGCAGTTCTTC. Translating gives CASSQERGDSWTNEQFF.

This clone appeared a few times. This rearrangement joins TRBV19 to TRBJ2-7, with D possibly being TRBD2 (6 bases). Between the trimmed V and J ends, which lost 3 bases and 3 bases, there was a span of 15 bases. The CDR3 covers 15 residues. Germline assignment: CDR1 LNHDA and CDR2 SQIVND (reference sequence). The CDR3 DNA reads TGTGCCAGTAGTATTAGTGGCGGGAAGGACTACGAGCAGTACTTC. This translates into CASSISGGKDYEQYF.

This chain connects TRBV5-6 to TRBJ1-3; D is undetermined. The ends were cut back, 4 bases at V and 9 bases at J, with 17 bases in the middle. CDR3 length equals 14 residues. From germline, CDR1 is SGHDT and CDR2 YYEEEE. CDR3 coding DNA: TGTGCCAGCAGCCCCCGGTTCTCCGGAGGCACCATATATTTT. Amino acid sequence: CASSPRFSGGTIYF.

This CDR3 reads CASSSSGYEQYF. In nucleotides, the CDR3 is TGTGCCAGCAGTTCCAGTGGCTACGAGCAGTACTTC. The V and J genes are TRBV12-3 or TRBV12-4 and TRBJ2-7, with D unresolved. CDR3 size: 12 residues. Trimming took 4 bases from V and 3 from J, leaving 7 bases between them.

This clone has more than one count but fewer than ten. The V and J genes are TRBV19 and TRBJ2-1, with TRBD2 matching 8 bases. Germline V lookup: CDR1 LNHDA, CDR2 SQIVND (reference sequence). This CDR3 is 15 amino acids long. V was clipped by 2 bases and J by 6 bases; unmatched bases: 6. The CDR3 region is CASSITAGALNEQFF. The CDR3 bases are TGTGCCAGTAGTATAACAGCGGGGGCCCTCAATGAGCAGTTCTTC.

The chain uses TRBV5-1 and TRBJ2-3; TRBD2 matches at 12 bases. Germline V gene data show CDR1 as SGHRS and CDR2 as YFSETQ. Losses at the gene ends were 4 bases for V and 2 bases for J; bases not matched to a gene: 2. The CDR3 is made up of 15 amino acids. CDR3 protein: CASSRLAGDTDTQYF. CDR3 DNA: TGCGCCAGCAGCCGACTAGCGGGGGACACAGATACGCAGTATTTT. Complete variable domain (other parts from reference TRBV5-1 and TRBJ2-3): KAGVTQTPRYLIKTRGQQVTLSCSPISGHRSVSWYQQTPGQGLQFLFEYFSETQRNKGNFPGRFSGRQFSNSRSEMNVSTLELGDSALYLCASSRLAGDTDTQYFGPGTRLTVL.

The gene calls are TRBV3-1 (or the pseudogene TRBV3-2) and TRBJ2-2; D might be TRBD1 (6 bases). This CDR3 has 14 residues. Germline values: CDR1 LGHDT, CDR2 YNNKEL (reference sequence). V lost 1 base and J 4 bases, leaving 7 bases between the germline ends. In DNA form, the CDR3 reads TGTGCCAGCAGCCAAGCAGGGGTCACCGGGGAGCTGTTTTTT. Its protein product is CASSQAGVTGELFF.

This clone was observed a handful of times. The V gene is TRBV30, the J gene TRBJ1-5; 7 bases align to TRBD1. CDR1 and CDR2 from the germline V gene are GTSNPN and SVGIG (reference sequence). The CDR3 consists of 15 residues. The junction had 8 bases not matched to a gene; V was cut back by 5 bases and J by 1 base. The CDR3 DNA follows: TGTGCCTGGGGTGAGGGACAGCTGAGCAATCAGCCCCAGCATTTT. Its protein is CAWGEGQLSNQPQHF.

The chain employs TRBV19 and TRBJ1-2; perhaps TRBD1 as D (6 bases). Germline CDR1 LNHDA, CDR2 SQIVND (reference sequence). The CDR3 contains 14 residues. V lost 7 bases, J lost 4 bases, and 16 bases lay in between. The CDR3 region is CASNNQGIFYGYTF. As DNA, the CDR3 is TGTGCCAGTAATAACCAGGGGATCTTCTATGGCTACACCTTC.

V gene TRBV3-1 (or the pseudogene TRBV3-2) combines with J gene TRBJ1-6, with 9 bases lining up with TRBD1. The CDR3 loop spans 16 amino acids. J was trimmed by 10 bases and V by 4 bases; bases with no gene match: 11. In germline, CDR1 is LGHDT, CDR2 YNNKEL (reference sequence). CDR3 loop: CASSLFNGQGNSPLHF. The CDR3 DNA is TGTGCCAGCAGCCTATTCAACGGACAGGGGAACTCACCCCTCCACTTT.

This chain links TRBV4-3 with TRBJ2-1; 8 positions match TRBD1. Germline assignment: CDR1 LGHNA and CDR2 YSLEER. The trim removed 3 bases at V and 8 bases at J, leaving 15 bases unmatched. The CDR3 runs 17 residues. The CDR3 region has the DNA TGCGCCAGCAGCCACCAGACAGGGGACCCCCTCGCTGATGAGCAGTTCTTC. Translation: CASSHQTGDPLADEQFF.

This chain joins TRBV7-8 and TRBJ1-5; D unresolved. The CDR3 has 15 residues. From germline, CDR1 is SGHVS and CDR2 FQNEAQ. Deletions cut 5 bases from V and 0 bases from J, with 11 bases between. CDR3 protein: CASSLQQNSNQPQHF. In DNA, the CDR3 is TGTGCCAGCAGCCTTCAACAAAATAGCAATCAGCCCCAGCATTTT. Variable domain in full (rest from reference TRBV7-8 and TRBJ1-5): GAGVSQSPRYKVAKRGQDVALRCDPISGHVSLFWYQQALGQGPEFLTYFQNEAQLDKSGLPSDRFFAERPEGSVSTLKIQRTQQEDSAVYLCASSLQQNSNQPQHFGDGTRLSIL.